These 17 T cell receptor beta chains were sequenced from one sample in a study of naive and memory T cell subsets. Both TRBC1 and TRBC2 were covered by a beta constant-region primer of two equimolar oligonucleotides. TCRdb re-called the UMI-ligation and nested PCR reads with MiXCR, one entry per CDR3 protein. The sample contains some 87,000 distinct CDR3 sequences, roughly 7.3% of which appear only once. The source material was central memory CD4+ T cells from blood. All receptors derive from a human donor in good health.

This clonotype was picked up many times. The V and J genes are TRBV5-1 and TRBJ1-2; no firm D call. This CDR3 is 16 amino acids long. Germline V CDR1 and CDR2: SGHRS, YFSETQ. Trimming removed 6 bases at V and 7 bases at J, with 25 bases between. CDR3 residues: CASTFSLPRDATGYTF. CDR3 sequence (DNA): TGCGCCAGCACCTTCTCTCTCCCCCGAGACGCAACTGGCTACACCTTC.

This clonotype came up many times. The genes are TRBV12-3 or TRBV12-4 and TRBJ2-3; D may be TRBD2 (7 bases). CDR3 size: 14 residues. V was trimmed by 3 bases and J by 4 bases, leaving 11 bases between them. The CDR3 region has the DNA TGTGCCAGCAGTTTCGGCGGGGGCGCAGATACGCAGTATTTT. Its protein product is CASSFGGGADTQYF.

This chain links TRBV20-1 with TRBJ2-3; TRBD2 matches 12 bases. The ends lost 2 bases at V and 5 bases at J; junction bases unmatched: 8. CDR3 length equals 16 residues. Germline lookup yields CDR1 DFQATT and CDR2 SNEGSKA (reference sequence). In DNA form, the CDR3 reads TGCAGTGCTAGACTAGCGGGAGGGCCGGGAAGAGATACGCAGTATTTT. Its protein product is CSARLAGGPGRDTQYF.

The V call is TRBV7-8, the J call TRBJ2-6; 8 bases are shared with TRBD2. The junction had 5 bases not matched to a gene; V was cut back by 10 bases and J by 6 bases. The CDR3 is made up of 13 amino acids. Germline CDR1 and CDR2: SGHVS and FQNEAQ. CDR3 region: CATRGGSANVLTF. The CDR3 DNA follows: TGTGCCACCCGGGGGGGCTCGGCCAACGTCCTGACTTTC.

This clonotype was seen repeatedly, ten times or more. The chain is built from TRBV20-1 and TRBJ1-1, with D maybe TRBD1 (6 bases). This CDR3 has 14 amino acids. V shed 5 bases and J shed 1 base, with 14 bases lying between them. Germline CDR1 is DFQATT and CDR2 is SNEGSKA (reference sequence). The DNA for the CDR3 is TGCAGTGCTTTAGACAGGATATCGAACACTGAAGCTTTCTTT. Translating gives CSALDRISNTEAFF.

This clonotype was found many times. V is TRBV7-6 and J is TRBJ2-7, with D possibly called TRBD1 or TRBD2 (5 bases each). The CDR3 covers 13 residues. Germline V gives CDR1 SGHVS, CDR2 FNYEAQ. V lost 5 bases and J 3 bases, leaving 11 bases between the germline ends. This chain's CDR3 is CASSLGTFYEQYF. The CDR3 bases are TGTGCCAGCAGCCTAGGGACCTTCTACGAGCAGTACTTC. The complete variable domain, with remaining parts taken from reference TRBV7-6 and TRBJ2-7, reads GAGVSQSPRYKVTKRGQDVALRCDPISGHVSLYWYRQALGQGPEFLTYFNYEAQQDKSGLPNDRFSAERPEGSISTLTIQRTEQRDSAMYRCASSLGTFYEQYFGPGTRLTVT.

This clonotype was seen more than once but under ten times. The chain joins TRBV5-7 to TRBJ2-6, with D possibly matching TRBD2 (6 bases). TRBV5-7 is an ORF, with its function uncertain. Trimming shortened V by 2 bases and J by 2 bases, and 14 bases separated the two germline ends. The CDR3 extends over 17 amino acids. The CDR3 is CASSFRLVLAGANVLTF. CDR3 sequence (DNA): TGTGCCAGCAGCTTCAGACTAGTCCTAGCTGGGGCCAACGTCCTGACTTTC.

The gene calls are TRBV5-1 and TRBJ2-3; 7 bases fit TRBD1. The CDR3 length is 15 residues. V lost 5 bases to trimming and J lost 4 bases; unmatched junction nucleotides: 10. Per the germline V gene, CDR1 is SGHRS and CDR2 is YFSETQ. This chain's CDR3 is CASSRQGDKADTQYF. Written as DNA, the CDR3 is TGCGCCAGCAGTCGTCAGGGGGACAAAGCAGATACGCAGTATTTT.

This clonotype came up many times. V and J are TRBV7-9 and TRBJ2-5; D possibly corresponds to TRBD2 (6 bases). Trimming took 5 bases from V and 5 from J, leaving 21 bases between them. Germline assignment: CDR1 SEHNR and CDR2 FQNEAQ (reference sequence). The CDR3 spans 16 residues. CDR3 nucleotides: TGTGCCAGCAGCCCCGTGGGGGGACTCTCGGTGGAGACCCAGTACTTC. Translation gives CASSPVGGLSVETQYF. The full variable domain, completed using reference TRBV7-9 and TRBJ2-5, is DTGVSQNPRHKITKRGQNVTFRCDPISEHNRLYWYRQTLGQGPEFLTYFQNEAQLEKSRLLSDRFSAERPKGSFSTLEIQRTEQGDSAMYLCASSPVGGLSVETQYFGPGTRLLVL.

This clonotype has more than one count but fewer than ten. The chain has TRBV11-3 and TRBJ2-7; no firm D call. Per germline, CDR1 SGHNT and CDR2 YENEEA. The CDR3 totals 12 residues. Between the trimmed V and J ends, which lost 6 bases and 3 bases, there was a span of 9 bases. The CDR3 here is CASSGIGYEQYF. CDR3 bases: TGTGCCAGCAGTGGAATTGGCTACGAGCAGTACTTC.

This clonotype was recorded at least ten times. The chain employs TRBV7-9 and TRBJ1-1, with 9 bases fitting TRBD1. The CDR3 contains 14 residues. Germline V gene sequence: CDR1 SEHNR, CDR2 FQNEAQ (reference sequence). V lost 6 bases to trimming and J lost 4 bases; unmatched junction nucleotides: 6. CDR3 DNA sequence: TGTGCCAGCAGTACGACAGGGGGGAGCACTGAAGCTTTCTTT. This translates into CASSTTGGSTEAFF.

This clonotype showed up many times. The rearrangement joins TRBV29-1 to TRBJ1-2, with D hard to call. The V end lost 4 bases, the J end lost 0 bases, and 6 bases lay between the germline ends. The CDR3 has 12 amino acids. The V gene's germline CDR1 is SQVTM and CDR2 ANQGSEA. The CDR3 DNA reads as TGCAGCGTTGGTCCAGCTAACTATGGCTACACCTTC. It encodes CSVGPANYGYTF.

This clonotype was counted a single time. The J gene is TRBJ2-7, the V gene TRBV30; either TRBD1 or TRBD2 may fit D (5 bases each). V was shortened by 3 bases and J by 4 bases, with 16 bases between the two germline ends. There are 14 residues in the CDR3. CDR1 GTSNPN and CDR2 SVGIG come from the germline V gene (reference sequence). DNA of the CDR3: TGTGCCTGGAGGTCCGGGACCTCCTATTACGAGCAGTACTTC. Protein sequence: CAWRSGTSYYEQYF.

This clonotype was picked up many times. This rearrangement joins TRBV5-6 to TRBJ2-1, with D hard to call. CDR3 length: 14 amino acids. Germline V lookup: CDR1 SGHDT, CDR2 YYEEEE. V shed 1 base and J shed 5 bases, with 10 bases lying between them. The CDR3 loop reads CASSLLRSNNEQFF. The CDR3 DNA reads TGTGCCAGCAGCTTGTTGCGGAGTAACAATGAGCAGTTCTTC.

This clonotype came up many times. V and J are TRBV28 and TRBJ2-5; D is undetermined. Germline CDR1 MDHEN, CDR2 SYDVKM. The CDR3 extends over 13 amino acids. V gave up 7 bases and J gave up 3 bases, with 12 bases separating them. DNA for the CDR3: TGTGCCAGCAAACCCTACCAGGAAGAGACCCAGTACTTC. Translating gives CASKPYQEETQYF.

This clonotype was observed at least ten times. The rearrangement joins TRBV6-2 or TRBV6-3 to TRBJ1-1; D is unresolved. Germline values: CDR1 MNHEY, CDR2 SVGEGT. Deletions cut 5 bases from V and 11 bases from J, with 12 bases between. The CDR3 spans 11 residues. CDR3 sequence (DNA): TGTGCCAGCAGTCCAGCAGGTCCTGCTTTCTTT. Protein product: CASSPAGPAFF.

The sample holds a few counts of this clonotype. The chain is built from TRBV28 and TRBJ2-2; either TRBD1 or TRBD2 may supply D (5 bases each). Germline CDR1 is MDHEN and CDR2 is SYDVKM. V was cut by 4 bases and J by 5 bases, with 20 bases left in between. This CDR3 is built from 17 residues. The CDR3 DNA sequence: TGTGCCAGCAGTTCCCCCGGGACCCCCAAGCGGACCGGGGAGCTGTTTTTT. It translates to CASSSPGTPKRTGELFF.